The subject of this entry is one T cell receptor beta chain. Sequencing used immunoSEQ multiplex PCR; TCRdb keeps in-frame clones, though not all of them. Here the sample spans about 250,000 clones, approximately 80% being singletons. The sample belongs to a study of blood T cell repertoires in COVID-19. Study-wide context: Whether acute or convalescent, the COVID-19 samples came from the United States, Italy and Spain.

The clonotype was recovered from a man in his forties or fifties with acute or convalescent COVID-19. The specimen sequenced was peripheral blood.

This CDR3 is CASSTDRGDIQYF. Written as DNA, the CDR3 is TGTGCCAGTAGTACGGACAGGGGGGACATTCAGTACTTC. The chain employs TRBV19 and TRBJ2-4, with 10 positions matching TRBD1. The CDR3 is 13 amino acids. After removal of 4 bases from V and 8 bases from J, the junction contained 2 bases not matched to a gene. Germline lookup yields CDR1 LNHDA and CDR2 SQIVND (reference sequence).